This passage covers 20 T cell receptor beta chains from one sample sequenced in a study of post-analysis software for immune sequencing data. Study-level findings and limits: About five TRBV segments were more frequent in patients than controls; TRBV5-6, TRBV5-1 and TRBV20-1 belonged to this group.

TCR beta cDNA libraries included unique molecular identifiers. TCRdb fed the PCR reads into MiXCR, producing one record per CDR3 protein. The table lists under 200,000 distinct CDR3 sequences, about 30% of them singletons. These receptors have no identified antigens. Sample: blood. These receptors were collected from a girl aged 2-17 years with multiple sclerosis.

Of note for this clonotype: A junction boundary mismatches the germline segment, possibly from a read error. The chain has TRBV5-1 and TRBJ1-5, with TRBD1 matching over 9 bases. The CDR3 spans 17 residues. Looked up from germline, CDR1 is SGHRS and CDR2 is YFSETQ. The CDR3, as DNA: TGCGCCAGCAGCTTGGGGACAGGGGCCGGGGGCAATCAGCCCCGGCATTTT. This sequence encodes CASSLGTGAGGNQPRHF.

The rearrangement joins TRBV3-1 to TRBJ2-5, with no clear D. Trimming shortened V by 0 bases and J by 5 bases, and 19 bases separated the two germline ends. Germline values: CDR1 LGHDT, CDR2 YNNKEL (reference sequence). The CDR3 is 17 amino acids. Here the CDR3 DNA reads TGTGCCAGCAGCCAAGATAGGTGGTCCGCCAAAGGCGAGACCCAGTACTTC. Translating it yields CASSQDRWSAKGETQYF.

In this sample, this clonotype turned up a few times. The rearrangement uses TRBV5-1 and TRBJ1-1; 8 nucleotides line up with TRBD1. The germline V gene has CDR1 SGHRS and CDR2 YFSETQ. The CDR3 length is 14 residues. V lost 3 bases, J lost 11 bases, and 12 bases stayed unmatched. The CDR3 here is CASSSTGGGPEAFF. In nucleotides, the CDR3 is TGCGCCAGCAGCTCCACAGGGGGTGGACCGGAGGCTTTCTTT.

This clonotype was seen at least ten times. The chain employs TRBV20-1 and TRBJ2-1; D is unclear. Germline CDR1 is DFQATT and CDR2 is SNEGSKA (reference sequence). The CDR3 consists of 16 residues. V shed 0 bases and J shed 3 bases, with 15 bases lying between them. The CDR3 nucleotides are TGCAGTGCTAGAGATCTTAGGGCAGGCCGCTACAATGAGCAGTTCTTC. Its translation is CSARDLRAGRYNEQFF.

This clonotype showed up many times. J is TRBJ2-1 and V is TRBV6-2 or TRBV6-3; 9 bases agree with TRBD1. The CDR3 consists of 13 residues. Germline loops: CDR1 MNHEY, CDR2 SVGEGT. Unmatched junction bases numbered 3, after V lost 6 bases and J lost 6 bases. As DNA, the CDR3 is TGTGCCAGCAGCAAGGGACAGGGCAATGAGCAGTTCTTC. It specifies CASSKGQGNEQFF.

The chain recombines TRBV5-1 with TRBJ2-2; 14 bases match TRBD2. This CDR3 is 16 amino acids long. Per germline, CDR1 SGHRS and CDR2 YFSETQ. With V trimmed by 4 bases and J by 7 bases, 6 bases remained unmatched. The CDR3 DNA reads as TGCGCCAGCAGCCGGGGGACTAGCGGGAGCGACGGGGAGCTGTTTTTT. It translates to CASSRGTSGSDGELFF. The whole variable domain, remainder taken from reference TRBV5-1 and TRBJ2-2, is KAGVTQTPRYLIKTRGQQVTLSCSPISGHRSVSWYQQTPGQGLQFLFEYFSETQRNKGNFPGRFSGRQFSNSRSEMNVSTLELGDSALYLCASSRGTSGSDGELFFGEGSRLTVL.

The chain links TRBV7-8 to TRBJ2-1; D not resolved. CDR3 size: 12 residues. Trimming stripped 5 bases from V and 10 bases from J, with 12 bases between. Germline V gene lookup returns CDR1 SGHVS and CDR2 FQNEAQ. CDR3 in DNA: TGTGCCAGCAGCCGAAATAGAGGAGAGCAGTTCTTC. It translates to CASSRNRGEQFF. The full variable domain, with the rest looked up from reference TRBV7-8 and TRBJ2-1, is GAGVSQSPRYKVAKRGQDVALRCDPISGHVSLFWYQQALGQGPEFLTYFQNEAQLDKSGLPSDRFFAERPEGSVSTLKIQRTQQEDSAVYLCASSRNRGEQFFGPGTRLTVL.

With regard to this clonotype: At one boundary the junction diverges from the germline segment, which might be a read error. This chain joins TRBV5-5 and TRBJ2-2; D is perhaps TRBD2 (6 bases). CDR3 size: 14 residues. Germline V gene data show CDR1 as SGHKS and CDR2 as YYEKEE (reference sequence). CDR3 loop: CASSLGPNTGGLFF. Written as DNA, the CDR3 is TGTGCCAGCAGCTTGGGGCCGAACACCGGGGGGCTGTTTTTT.

The table lists this clonotype with a few counts. This chain connects TRBV5-1 to TRBJ1-6; 9 positions agree with TRBD1. In germline, CDR1 is SGHRS, CDR2 YFSETQ. The CDR3 sequence is 14 residues long. With V trimmed by 4 bases and J by 11 bases, 7 bases remained unmatched. In DNA, the CDR3 is TGCGCCAGCAGCCCGGGGACAGGGCAAACACCCCTCCACTTT. Its protein is CASSPGTGQTPLHF.

V usage is TRBV12-3 or TRBV12-4 and J usage is TRBJ1-1; the match to TRBD1 covers 9 bases. V lost 7 bases and J lost 4; bases outside the gene matches: 10. The CDR3 sequence is 15 residues long. CDR3 protein: CASKHRDRALTEAFF. The CDR3 coding sequence is TGTGCCAGCAAACACCGGGACAGGGCACTCACTGAAGCTTTCTTT.

This chain links TRBV20-1 with TRBJ1-1; D remains ambiguous. CDR1 and CDR2 (germline): DFQATT, SNEGSKA (reference sequence). Trimming pared 3 bases from V and 6 bases from J, leaving 17 bases between. The CDR3 loop spans 14 amino acids. In DNA, the CDR3 is TGCAGTGCTAGGCGCCCAAGCCTTATCGCTGAAGCTTTCTTT. It encodes CSARRPSLIAEAFF.

This clonotype came up many times. The CDR3 reads CASAWTGDRTEAFF. The CDR3 nucleotides read TGCGCCAGCGCCTGGACAGGGGATCGCACTGAAGCTTTCTTT. V and J are TRBV4-1 and TRBJ1-1, with TRBD1 matching over 9 bases. The junction had 8 bases not matched to a gene; V was cut back by 8 bases and J by 4 bases. The CDR3 runs to 14 residues. The V gene's germline CDR1 is MGHRA and CDR2 YSYEKL.

Ten or more counts support this clonotype. This rearrangement joins TRBV29-1 to TRBJ2-1; TRBD1 agrees at 9 bases. The CDR3 has 15 amino acids. Germline V gene lookup returns CDR1 SQVTM and CDR2 ANQGSEA. V dropped 3 bases and J dropped 6; count of bases not matched to a gene: 9. In DNA form, the CDR3 reads TGCAGCGTTGATGGTGGGACAGGGAGCGCCAATGAGCAGTTCTTC. Its translation: CSVDGGTGSANEQFF.

This rearrangement joins TRBV6-1 to TRBJ1-2; 8 bases align to TRBD1. The germline gives CDR1 MNHNS, CDR2 SASEGT. The trim removed 0 bases at V and 8 bases at J, leaving 8 bases unmatched. This CDR3 has 15 residues. CDR3 sequence (DNA): TGTGCCAGCAGTGAAGCGACCGACAGGGGTAGGGGCTACACCTTC. Encoded protein: CASSEATDRGRGYTF.

This clonotype was seen more than once but under ten times. This chain joins TRBV6-2 or TRBV6-3 and TRBJ1-5; TRBD1 is a possible D gene (5 bases). Germline lookup yields CDR1 MNHEY and CDR2 SVGEGT. This CDR3 region has 13 residues. Trimming removed 7 bases at V and 6 bases at J, with 13 bases between. The CDR3 loop is CASNQGVVQPQHF. The DNA of the CDR3 is TGTGCCAGCAATCAGGGTGTTGTTCAGCCCCAGCATTTT.

In DNA form, the CDR3 reads TGTGCCAGCAGTTTAGAAGGACTAGCTACAGATACGCAGTATTTT. Translated: CASSLEGLATDTQYF. The chain carries TRBV12-3 or TRBV12-4 and TRBJ2-3; TRBD2 matches at 8 bases. V shed 1 base and J 3 bases; nucleotides not matched to a gene: 3. The CDR3 runs to 15 residues.

The rearrangement joins TRBV9 to TRBJ1-5; D uncertain. Germline CDR1 SGDLS, CDR2 YYNGEE. The CDR3 loop spans 15 amino acids. V was shortened by 0 bases and J by 7 bases, with 14 bases between the two germline ends. In DNA form, the CDR3 reads TGTGCCAGCAGCGTAGATGGAGGGTCCCGCCAGCCCCAGCATTTT. Its protein product is CASSVDGGSRQPQHF.

V is TRBV10-3 and J is TRBJ2-3; 9 bases agree with TRBD2. The CDR3 length is 15 residues. With V trimmed by 4 bases and J by 4 bases, 6 bases remained unmatched. CDR1 is ENHRY, CDR2 SYGVKD, per germline. This CDR3 is CAISGGGGVSDTQYF. For the CDR3, the DNA is TGTGCCATCAGTGGTGGCGGGGGGGTCTCAGATACGCAGTATTTT.

This clonotype turned up a few times. V is TRBV2 and J is TRBJ2-5; 7 bases align to TRBD1. The junction had 10 bases not matched to a gene; V was cut back by 4 bases and J by 5 bases. The CDR3 consists of 15 residues. The germline CDR1 and CDR2 sequences are SNHLY and FYNNEI. The CDR3: CASSGIEGAGETQYF. For the CDR3, the DNA is TGTGCCAGCAGTGGAATCGAGGGGGCTGGGGAGACCCAGTACTTC.

This clonotype was counted many times. V and J are TRBV4-2 and TRBJ2-7; 8 nucleotides align to TRBD2. The CDR3 has 15 residues. The germline V gene has CDR1 LGHNA and CDR2 YNFKEQ. V lost 1 base, J lost 3 bases, and 5 bases stayed unmatched. The CDR3 DNA is TGTGCCAGCAGCCAAGTTCCCCGGGAGGGCTACGAGCAGTACTTC. This sequence encodes CASSQVPREGYEQYF.